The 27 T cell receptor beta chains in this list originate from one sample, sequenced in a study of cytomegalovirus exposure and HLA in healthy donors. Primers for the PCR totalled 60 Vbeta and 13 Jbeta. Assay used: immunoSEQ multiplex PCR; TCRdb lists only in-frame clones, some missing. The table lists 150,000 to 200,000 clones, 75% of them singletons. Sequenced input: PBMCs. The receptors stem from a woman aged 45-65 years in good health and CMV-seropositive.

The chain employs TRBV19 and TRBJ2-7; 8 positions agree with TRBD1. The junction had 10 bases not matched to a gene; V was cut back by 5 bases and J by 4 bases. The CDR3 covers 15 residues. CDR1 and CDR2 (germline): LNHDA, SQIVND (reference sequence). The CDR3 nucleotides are TGTGCCAGTAGTTGGTCCCAGGGGGCCCCGTACGAGCAGTACTTC. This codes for CASSWSQGAPYEQYF.

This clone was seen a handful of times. As DNA, the CDR3 is TGTGCCAGCAGCCGACAGAGCTCCTACAATGAGCAGTTCTTC. Translating gives CASSRQSSYNEQFF. This chain joins TRBV7-2 and TRBJ2-1; TRBD1 might be the D (5 bases). This CDR3 has 14 amino acids. Germline values: CDR1 SGHTA, CDR2 FQGNSA. Trimming removed 5 bases at V and 0 bases at J, with 8 bases between.

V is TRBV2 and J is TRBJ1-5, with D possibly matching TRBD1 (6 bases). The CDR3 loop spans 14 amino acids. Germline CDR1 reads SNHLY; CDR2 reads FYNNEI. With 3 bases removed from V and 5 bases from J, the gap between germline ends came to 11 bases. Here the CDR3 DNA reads TGTGCCAGCAGTGATAGGGCAGGGGATCAGCCCCAGCATTTT. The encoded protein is CASSDRAGDQPQHF.

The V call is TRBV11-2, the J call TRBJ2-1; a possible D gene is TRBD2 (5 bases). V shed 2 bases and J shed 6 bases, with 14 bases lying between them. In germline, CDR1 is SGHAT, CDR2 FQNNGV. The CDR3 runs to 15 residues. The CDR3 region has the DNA TGTGCCAGCAGCTTAATCTTAGGAGAGGGCAATGAGCAGTTCTTC. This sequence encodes CASSLILGEGNEQFF.

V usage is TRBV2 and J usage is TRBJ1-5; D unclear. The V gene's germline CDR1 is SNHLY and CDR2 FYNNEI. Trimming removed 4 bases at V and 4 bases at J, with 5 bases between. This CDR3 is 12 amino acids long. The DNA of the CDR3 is TGTGCCAGCAGTGTTCAAAATCAGCCCCAGCATTTT. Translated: CASSVQNQPQHF.

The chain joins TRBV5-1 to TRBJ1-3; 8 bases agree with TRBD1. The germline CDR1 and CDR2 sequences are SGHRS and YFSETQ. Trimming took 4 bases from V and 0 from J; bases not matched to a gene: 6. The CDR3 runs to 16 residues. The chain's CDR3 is CASSPIQGGSGNTIYF. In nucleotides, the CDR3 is TGCGCCAGCAGCCCTATACAGGGGGGCTCTGGAAACACCATATATTTT.

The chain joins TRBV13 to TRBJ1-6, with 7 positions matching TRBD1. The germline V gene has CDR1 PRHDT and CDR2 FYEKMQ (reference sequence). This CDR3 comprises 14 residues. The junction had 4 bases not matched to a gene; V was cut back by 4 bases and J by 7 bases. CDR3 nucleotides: TGTGCCAGCAGCTGGGGGACAGTGAATTCACCCCTCCACTTT. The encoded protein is CASSWGTVNSPLHF.

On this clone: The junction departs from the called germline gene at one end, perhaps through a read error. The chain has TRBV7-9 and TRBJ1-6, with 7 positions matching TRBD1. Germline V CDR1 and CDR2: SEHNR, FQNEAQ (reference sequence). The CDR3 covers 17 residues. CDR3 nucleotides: TGTTCCAGCAGCTCCGATACGACAGGGTGGGGCAATTCACCCCTCCACTTT. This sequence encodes CSSSSDTTGWGNSPLHF.

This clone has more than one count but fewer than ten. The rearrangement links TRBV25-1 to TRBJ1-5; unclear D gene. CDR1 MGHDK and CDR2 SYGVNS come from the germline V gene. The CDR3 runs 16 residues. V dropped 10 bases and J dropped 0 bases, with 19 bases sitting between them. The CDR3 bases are TGTGCCACTTCGATAGAGATAAACGATAGCAATCAGCCCCAGCATTTT. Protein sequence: CATSIEINDSNQPQHF. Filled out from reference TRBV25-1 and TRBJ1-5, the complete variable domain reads EADIYQTPRYLVIGTGKKITLECSQTMGHDKMYWYQQDPGMELHLIHYSYGVNSTEKGDLSSESTVSRIRTEHFPLTLESARPSHTSQYLCATSIEINDSNQPQHFGDGTRLSIL.

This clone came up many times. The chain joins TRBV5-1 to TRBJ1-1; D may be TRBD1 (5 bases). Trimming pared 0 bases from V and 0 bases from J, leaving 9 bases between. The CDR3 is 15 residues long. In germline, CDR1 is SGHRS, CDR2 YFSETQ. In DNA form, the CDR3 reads TGCGCCAGCAGCTTGGGGACAACAATGAACACTGAAGCTTTCTTT. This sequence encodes CASSLGTTMNTEAFF.

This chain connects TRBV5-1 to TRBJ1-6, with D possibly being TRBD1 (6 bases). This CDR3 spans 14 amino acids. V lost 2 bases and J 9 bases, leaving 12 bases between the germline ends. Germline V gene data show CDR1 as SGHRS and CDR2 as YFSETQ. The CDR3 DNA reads TGCGCCAGCAGCTTCGGGGACACGGGTTCACCCCTCCACTTT. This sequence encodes CASSFGDTGSPLHF.

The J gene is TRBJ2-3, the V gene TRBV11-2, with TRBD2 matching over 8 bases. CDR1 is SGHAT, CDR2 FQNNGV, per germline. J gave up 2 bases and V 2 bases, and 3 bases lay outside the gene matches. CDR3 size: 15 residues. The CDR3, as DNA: TGTGCCAGCAGCTTAAGGCGGGGGGTCACAGATACGCAGTATTTT. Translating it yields CASSLRRGVTDTQYF. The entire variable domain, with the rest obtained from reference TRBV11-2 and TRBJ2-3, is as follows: EAGVAQSPRYKIIEKRQSVAFWCNPISGHATLYWYQQILGQGPKLLIQFQNNGVVDDSQLPKDRFSAERLKGVDSTLKIQPAKLEDSAVYLCASSLRRGVTDTQYFGPGTRLTVL.

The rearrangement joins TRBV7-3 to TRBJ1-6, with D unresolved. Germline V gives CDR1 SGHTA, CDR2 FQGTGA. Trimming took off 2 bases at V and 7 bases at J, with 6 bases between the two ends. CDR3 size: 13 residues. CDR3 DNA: TGTGCCAGCAGCTTATATGCGAATTCACCCCTCCACTTT. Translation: CASSLYANSPLHF.

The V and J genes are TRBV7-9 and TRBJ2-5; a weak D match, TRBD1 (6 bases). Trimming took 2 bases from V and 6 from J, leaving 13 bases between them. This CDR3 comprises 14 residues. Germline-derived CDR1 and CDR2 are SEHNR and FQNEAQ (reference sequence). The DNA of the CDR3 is TGTGCCAGCAGCTTATCATCTCAGGGGCAGACCCAGTACTTC. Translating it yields CASSLSSQGQTQYF.

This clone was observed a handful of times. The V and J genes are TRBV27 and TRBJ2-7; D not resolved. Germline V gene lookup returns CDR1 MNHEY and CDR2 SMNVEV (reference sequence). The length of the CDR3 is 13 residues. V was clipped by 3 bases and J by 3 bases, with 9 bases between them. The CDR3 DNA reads TGTGCCAGCAGTTTTAACGGTGTCTACGAGCAGTACTTC. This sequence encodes CASSFNGVYEQYF.

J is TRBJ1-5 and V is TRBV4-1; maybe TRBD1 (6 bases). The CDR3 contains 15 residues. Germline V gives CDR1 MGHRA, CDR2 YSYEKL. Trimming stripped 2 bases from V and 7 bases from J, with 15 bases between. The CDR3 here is CASSQYFGGRQPQHF. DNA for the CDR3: TGCGCCAGCAGCCAATATTTCGGGGGGCGGCAGCCCCAGCATTTT.

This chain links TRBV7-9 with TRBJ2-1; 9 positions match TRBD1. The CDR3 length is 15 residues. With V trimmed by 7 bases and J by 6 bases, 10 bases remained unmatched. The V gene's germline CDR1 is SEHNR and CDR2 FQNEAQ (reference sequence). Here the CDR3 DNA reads TGTGCCAGCACCCTGACAGGGGGGTTACGCAATGAGCAGTTCTTC. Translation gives CASTLTGGLRNEQFF.

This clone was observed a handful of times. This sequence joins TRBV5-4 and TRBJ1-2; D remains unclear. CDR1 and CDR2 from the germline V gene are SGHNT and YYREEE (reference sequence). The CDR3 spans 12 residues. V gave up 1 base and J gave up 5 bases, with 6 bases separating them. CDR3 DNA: TGTGCCAGCAGCTTGACAGATTATGGCTACACCTTC. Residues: CASSLTDYGYTF.

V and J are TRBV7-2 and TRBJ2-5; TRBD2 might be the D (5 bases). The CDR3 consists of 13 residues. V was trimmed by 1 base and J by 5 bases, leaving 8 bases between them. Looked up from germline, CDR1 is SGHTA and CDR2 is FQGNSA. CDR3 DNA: TGTGCCAGCAGCTTAGTCGGGGTGGAGACCCAGTACTTC. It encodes CASSLVGVETQYF.

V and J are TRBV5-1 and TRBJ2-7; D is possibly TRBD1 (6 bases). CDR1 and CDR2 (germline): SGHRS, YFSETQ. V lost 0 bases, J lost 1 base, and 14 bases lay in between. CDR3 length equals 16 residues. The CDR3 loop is CASSLDRDTGSYEQYF. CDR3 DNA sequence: TGCGCCAGCAGCTTGGACCGGGACACAGGGTCCTACGAGCAGTACTTC.

CDR3 loop: CASSVLSSGGSDTQYF. DNA for the CDR3: TGTGCCAGCAGCGTATTGAGTAGCGGGGGGTCAGATACGCAGTATTTT. The V and J genes are TRBV9 and TRBJ2-3, with 10 bases matching TRBD2. The V gene's germline CDR1 is SGDLS and CDR2 YYNGEE. Trimming removed 1 base from V and 4 bases from J; junction bases left unmatched: 6. CDR3 length equals 16 residues.

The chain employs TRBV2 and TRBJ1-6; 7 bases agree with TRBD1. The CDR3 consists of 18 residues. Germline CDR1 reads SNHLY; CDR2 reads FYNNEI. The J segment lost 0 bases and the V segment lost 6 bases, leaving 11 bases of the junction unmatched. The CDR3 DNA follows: TGTGCCAGCAGCATTACCGGGACAGCGAGCTCCTATAATTCACCCCTCCACTTT. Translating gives CASSITGTASSYNSPLHF.

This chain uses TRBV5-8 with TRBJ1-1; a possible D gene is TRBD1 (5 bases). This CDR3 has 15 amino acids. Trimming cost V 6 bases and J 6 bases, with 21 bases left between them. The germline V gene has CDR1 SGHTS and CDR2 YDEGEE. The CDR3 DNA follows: TGTGCCAGCACCAAGGCGGGGCATCCCGGCTCTGAAGCTTTCTTT. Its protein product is CASTKAGHPGSEAFF.

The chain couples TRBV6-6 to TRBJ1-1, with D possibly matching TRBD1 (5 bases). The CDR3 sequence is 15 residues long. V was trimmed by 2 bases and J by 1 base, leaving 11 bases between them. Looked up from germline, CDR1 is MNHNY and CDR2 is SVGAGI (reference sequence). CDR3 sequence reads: CASSYPTGKNTEAFF. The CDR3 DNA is TGTGCCAGCAGTTACCCCACAGGAAAGAACACTGAAGCTTTCTTT.

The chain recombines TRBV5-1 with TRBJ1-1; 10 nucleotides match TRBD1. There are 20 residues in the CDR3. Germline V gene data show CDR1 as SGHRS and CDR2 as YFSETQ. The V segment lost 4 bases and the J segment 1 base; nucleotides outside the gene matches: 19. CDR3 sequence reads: CASSGGGQGPLWSANTEAFF. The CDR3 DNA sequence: TGCGCCAGCAGCGGGGGGGGACAGGGGCCGCTTTGGTCGGCGAACACTGAAGCTTTCTTT.

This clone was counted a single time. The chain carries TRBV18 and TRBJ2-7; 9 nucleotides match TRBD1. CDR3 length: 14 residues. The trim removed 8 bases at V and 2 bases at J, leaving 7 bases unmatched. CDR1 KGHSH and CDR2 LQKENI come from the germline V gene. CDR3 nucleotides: TGTGCCAGCGCACAGGGGGCGAAGACCTACGAGCAGTACTTC. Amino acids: CASAQGAKTYEQYF. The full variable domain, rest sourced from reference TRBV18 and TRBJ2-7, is NAGVMQNPRHLVRRRGQEARLRCSPMKGHSHVYWYRQLPEEGLKFMVYLQKENIIDESGMPKERFSAEFPKEGPSILRIQQVVRGDSAAYFCASAQGAKTYEQYFGPGTRLTVT.

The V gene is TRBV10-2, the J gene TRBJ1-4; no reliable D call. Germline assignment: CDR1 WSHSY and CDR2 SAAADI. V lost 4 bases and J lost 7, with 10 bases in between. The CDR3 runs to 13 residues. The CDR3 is CASSGFYGEKLFF. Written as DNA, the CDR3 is TGCGCCAGCAGTGGATTCTACGGTGAAAAACTGTTTTTT.